The source of this T cell receptor beta chain is a study of blood T cells in healthy people across ages. The CDR3 sequence is 16 residues long. CDR1 is SGHTA and CDR2 is FQGNSA in the germline V gene. V lost 1 base and J lost 3, with 13 bases in between. Primers used in a second PCR of roughly 7 to 12 cycles were a sample-barcoded 5' primer and a J-beta primer mix. Sequencing yielded, for each sample, at least 3 million paired-end reads carrying CDR3. A single record per CDR3 protein comes from TCRdb applying MiXCR to the 5' RACE reads. The sample lists 1.5 million to 1.9 million distinct CDR3 sequences; under 55% were seen once. As concerns this clonotype: Its antigen remains unidentified.

General study findings and limits: Both higher diversity and more naive CD4+ cells marked long-lived donors when set against aged donors.

Sequenced sample: blood. This TCR came from a woman aged 18-30 years in good health. V and J are TRBV7-2 and TRBJ1-5, with D perhaps matching TRBD1 (6 bases). The CDR3 spells CASSLEGGWANQPQHF. DNA of the CDR3: TGTGCCAGCAGCTTAGAGGGGGGGTGGGCCAATCAGCCCCAGCATTTT.